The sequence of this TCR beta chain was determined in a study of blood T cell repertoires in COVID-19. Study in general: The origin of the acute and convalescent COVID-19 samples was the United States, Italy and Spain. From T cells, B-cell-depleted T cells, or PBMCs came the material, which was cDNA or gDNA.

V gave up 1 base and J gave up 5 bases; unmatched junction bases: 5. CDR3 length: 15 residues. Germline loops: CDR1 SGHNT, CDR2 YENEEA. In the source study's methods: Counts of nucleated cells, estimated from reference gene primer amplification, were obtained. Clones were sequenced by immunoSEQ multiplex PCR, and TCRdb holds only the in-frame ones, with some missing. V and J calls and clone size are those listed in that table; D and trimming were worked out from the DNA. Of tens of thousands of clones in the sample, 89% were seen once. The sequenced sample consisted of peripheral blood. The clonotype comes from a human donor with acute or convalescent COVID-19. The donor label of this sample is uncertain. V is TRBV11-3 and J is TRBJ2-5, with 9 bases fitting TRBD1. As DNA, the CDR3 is TGTGCCAGCAGCTTAGTGGGACAGGGAGGCGAGACCCAGTACTTC. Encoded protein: CASSLVGQGGETQYF.